This TCR beta chain stems from a study of T-cell reconstitution after alpha-beta-depleted transplantation in children (TCRdb year 2016). Notes on the research overall: Using TCR repertoire profiling, the study quantitatively followed how T-cell immune reconstitution unfolded in children after TCRalphabeta/CD19-depleted allogeneic hematopoietic cell transplantation.

Libraries were constructed by PCR. The sample was run on an Illumina HiSeq 2500. TCR library preparation used molecular barcoding, with unique molecular identifiers applied to normalize quantification of the TCRbeta repertoire. The public reads were reprocessed in TCRdb via fastp at Q25 and MiXCR, keeping in-frame beta chains. Identical CDR3 protein sequences are pooled into one entry, listed with their most common genes and DNA. The table for this sample lists around 340,000 distinct CDR3 sequences; about an eighth of them were counted only once. The ten largest clones represent roughly 4.5% of the sample. The CDR3 holds 16 amino acids from the cysteine to the phenylalanine. Only the CDR3 region is kept as DNA, spanning 48 bases read in frame from base 1. The germline V gene (reference sequence) gives CDR1 as SEHNR and CDR2 as FQNEAQ. The junction carries 19 bases between V and J, which are trimmed by 5 bases and 6 bases respectively.

This clonotype was picked up many times. There is no known antigen for this receptor. No base qualities exist here, and no much larger clone lies one base off it. Rearrangement joined TRBV7-9 to TRBJ1-4; no D segment can be confidently identified. Specimen: PBMCs, collected from the stem cell graft. The receptor was isolated from a human donor who donated a stem cell graft to a child with Fanconi anemia. The CDR3 loop reads CASSGFNGPGDEKLFF. The DNA is TGTGCCAGCAGCGGCTTTAATGGGCCGGGCGATGAAAAACTGTTTTTT.